The T cell receptor beta chain under discussion was sequenced for a study of technical replicates of blood from a few donors. CDR3 size: 14 residues. Germline V CDR1 and CDR2: SEHNR, FQNEAQ (reference sequence). Trimming pared 7 bases from V and 4 bases from J, leaving 14 bases between. Clones were sequenced by immunoSEQ multiplex PCR, and TCRdb holds only the in-frame ones, with some missing. Among under 85,000 clones listed, around 94% were seen once. The chain employs TRBV7-9 and TRBJ1-3; D unclear. Sample: T cells isolated from PBMCs. The TCR sequence derives from a human donor in good health. CDR3 nucleotide sequence: TGTGCCAGCACGCCGGGTCCCGCGGGAAACACCATATATTTT. It codes for CASTPGPAGNTIYF. The variable domain in full, with the rest retrieved from reference TRBV7-9 and TRBJ1-3, is DTGVSQNPRHKITKRGQNVTFRCDPISEHNRLYWYRQTLGQGPEFLTYFQNEAQLEKSRLLSDRFSAERPKGSFSTLEIQRTEQGDSAMYLCASTPGPAGNTIYFGEGSWLTVV.